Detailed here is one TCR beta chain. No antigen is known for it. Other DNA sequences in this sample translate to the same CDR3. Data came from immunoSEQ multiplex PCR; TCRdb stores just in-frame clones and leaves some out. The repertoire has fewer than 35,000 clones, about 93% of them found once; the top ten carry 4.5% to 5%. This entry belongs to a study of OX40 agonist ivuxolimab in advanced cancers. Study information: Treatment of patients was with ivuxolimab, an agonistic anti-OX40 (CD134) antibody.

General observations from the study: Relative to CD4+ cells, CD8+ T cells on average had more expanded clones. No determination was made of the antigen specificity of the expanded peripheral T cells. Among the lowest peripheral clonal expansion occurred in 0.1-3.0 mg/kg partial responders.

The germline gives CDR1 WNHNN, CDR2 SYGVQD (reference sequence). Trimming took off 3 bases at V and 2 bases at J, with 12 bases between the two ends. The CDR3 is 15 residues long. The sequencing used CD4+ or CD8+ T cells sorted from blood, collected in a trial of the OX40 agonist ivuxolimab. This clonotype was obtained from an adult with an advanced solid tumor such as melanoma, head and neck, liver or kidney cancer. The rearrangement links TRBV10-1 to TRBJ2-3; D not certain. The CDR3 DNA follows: TGCGCCAGCAGTGACCACTCCTCGTCCACAGATACGCAGTATTTT. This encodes CASSDHSSSTDTQYF.